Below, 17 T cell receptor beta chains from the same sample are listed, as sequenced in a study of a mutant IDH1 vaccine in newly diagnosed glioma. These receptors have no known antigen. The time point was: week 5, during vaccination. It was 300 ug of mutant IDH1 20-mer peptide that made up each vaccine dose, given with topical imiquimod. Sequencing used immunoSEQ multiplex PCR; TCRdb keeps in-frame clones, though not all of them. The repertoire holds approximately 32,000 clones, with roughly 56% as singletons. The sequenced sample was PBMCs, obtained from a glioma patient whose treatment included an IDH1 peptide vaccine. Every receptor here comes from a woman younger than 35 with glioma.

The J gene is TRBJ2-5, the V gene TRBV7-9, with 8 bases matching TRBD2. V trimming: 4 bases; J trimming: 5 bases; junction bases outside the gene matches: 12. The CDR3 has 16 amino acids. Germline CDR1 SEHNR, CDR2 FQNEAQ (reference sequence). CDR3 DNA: TGTGCCAGCAGCTCCCCTATCGGGGGGGCCCTGGAGACCCAGTACTTC. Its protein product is CASSSPIGGALETQYF.

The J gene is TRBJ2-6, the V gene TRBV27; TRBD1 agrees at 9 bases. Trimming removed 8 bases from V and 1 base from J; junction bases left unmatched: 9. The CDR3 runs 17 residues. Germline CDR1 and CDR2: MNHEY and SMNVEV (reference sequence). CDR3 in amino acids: CASSPGTGISGANVLTF. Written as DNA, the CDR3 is TGTGCCAGCTCCCCAGGGACAGGGATTTCTGGGGCCAACGTCCTGACTTTC.

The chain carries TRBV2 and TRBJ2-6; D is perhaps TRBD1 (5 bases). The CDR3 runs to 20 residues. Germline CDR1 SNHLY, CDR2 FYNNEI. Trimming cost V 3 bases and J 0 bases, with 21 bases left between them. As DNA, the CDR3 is TGTGCCAGCAGTGATGGTGTCAGGGCCTTTCTCGACTCTGGGGCCAACGTCCTGACTTTC. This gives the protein CASSDGVRAFLDSGANVLTF.

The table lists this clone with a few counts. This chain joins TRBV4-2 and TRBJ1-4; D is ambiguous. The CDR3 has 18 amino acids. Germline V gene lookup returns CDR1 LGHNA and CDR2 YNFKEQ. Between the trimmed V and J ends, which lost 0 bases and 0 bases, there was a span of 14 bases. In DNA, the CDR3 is TGTGCCAGCAGCCAAGAAGGGAAGGGCTATTCAACTAATGAAAAACTGTTTTTT. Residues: CASSQEGKGYSTNEKLFF.

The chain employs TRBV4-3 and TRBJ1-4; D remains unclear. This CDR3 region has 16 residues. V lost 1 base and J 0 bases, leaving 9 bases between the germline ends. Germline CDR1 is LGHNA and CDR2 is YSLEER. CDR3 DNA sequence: TGCGCCAGCAGCCAAGTGGTGGTTACAACTAATGAAAAACTGTTTTTT. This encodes CASSQVVVTTNEKLFF.

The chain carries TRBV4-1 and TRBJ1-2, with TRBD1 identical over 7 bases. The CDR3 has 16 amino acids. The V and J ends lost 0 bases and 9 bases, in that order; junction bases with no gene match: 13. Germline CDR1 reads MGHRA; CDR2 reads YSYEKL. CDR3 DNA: TGCGCCAGCAGCCAAGAACTCGGACAGGAACCTCGCCGCTACACCTTC. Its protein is CASSQELGQEPRRYTF.

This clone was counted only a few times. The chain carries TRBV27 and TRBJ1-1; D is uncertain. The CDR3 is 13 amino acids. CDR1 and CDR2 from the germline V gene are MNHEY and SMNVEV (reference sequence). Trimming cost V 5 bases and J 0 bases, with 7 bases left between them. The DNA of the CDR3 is TGTGCCAGCAGTCCGAACATGAACACTGAAGCTTTCTTT. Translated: CASSPNMNTEAFF.

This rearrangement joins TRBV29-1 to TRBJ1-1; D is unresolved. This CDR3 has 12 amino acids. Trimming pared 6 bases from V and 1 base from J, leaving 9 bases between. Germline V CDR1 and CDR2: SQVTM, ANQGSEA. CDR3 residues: CSVLQPNTEAFF. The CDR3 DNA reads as TGCAGCGTCCTACAGCCGAACACTGAAGCTTTCTTT.

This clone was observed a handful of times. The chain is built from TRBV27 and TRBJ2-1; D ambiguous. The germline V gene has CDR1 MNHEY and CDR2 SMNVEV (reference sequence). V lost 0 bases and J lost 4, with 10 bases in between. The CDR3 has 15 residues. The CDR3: CASSLSLGEYNEQFF. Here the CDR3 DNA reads TGTGCCAGCAGTTTATCGCTAGGAGAGTACAATGAGCAGTTCTTC.

The DNA for the CDR3 is TGTGCCAGCTCCCGGACAGGGGACCTCTACGAGCAGTACTTC. Translation: CASSRTGDLYEQYF. V gene TRBV6-1 combines with J gene TRBJ2-7; 9 bases align to TRBD1. CDR1 is MNHNS and CDR2 is SASEGT in the germline V gene. V was clipped by 8 bases and J by 3 bases; unmatched bases: 8. The length of the CDR3 is 14 residues.

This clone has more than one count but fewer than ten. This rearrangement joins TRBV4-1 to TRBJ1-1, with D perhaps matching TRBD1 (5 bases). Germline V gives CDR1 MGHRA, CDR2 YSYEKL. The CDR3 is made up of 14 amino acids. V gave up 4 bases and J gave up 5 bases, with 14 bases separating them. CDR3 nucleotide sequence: TGCGCCAGCAGCCTCCCCGGGGCAAGGACTGAAGCTTTCTTT. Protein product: CASSLPGARTEAFF.

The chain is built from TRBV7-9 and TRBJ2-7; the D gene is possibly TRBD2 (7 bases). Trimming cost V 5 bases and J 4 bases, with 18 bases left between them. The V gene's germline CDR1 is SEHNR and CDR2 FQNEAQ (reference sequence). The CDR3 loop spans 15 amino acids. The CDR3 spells CASSANREGGYEQYF. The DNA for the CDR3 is TGTGCCAGCAGCGCAAACAGGGAGGGGGGTTACGAGCAGTACTTC.

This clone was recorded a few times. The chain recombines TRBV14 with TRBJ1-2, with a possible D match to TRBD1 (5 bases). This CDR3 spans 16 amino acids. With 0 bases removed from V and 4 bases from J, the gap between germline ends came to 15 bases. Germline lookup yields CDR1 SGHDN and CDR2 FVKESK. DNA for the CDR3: TGTGCCAGCAGCCAAGATTTTGTGGGGGGGGTCTATGGCTACACCTTC. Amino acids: CASSQDFVGGVYGYTF.

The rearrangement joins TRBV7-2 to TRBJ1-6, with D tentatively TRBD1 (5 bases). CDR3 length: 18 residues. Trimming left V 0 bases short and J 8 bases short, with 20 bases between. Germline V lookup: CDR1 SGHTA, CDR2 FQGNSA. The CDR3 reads CASSLAPGQGARYSPLHF. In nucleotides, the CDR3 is TGTGCCAGCAGCTTAGCGCCGGGGCAGGGCGCTAGATATTCACCCCTCCACTTT. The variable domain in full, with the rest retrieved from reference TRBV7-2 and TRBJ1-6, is GAGVSQSPSNKVTEKGKDVELRCDPISGHTALYWYRQSLGQGLEFLIYFQGNSAPDKSGLPSDRFSAERTGGSVSTLTIQRTQQEDSAVYLCASSLAPGQGARYSPLHFGNGTRLTVT.

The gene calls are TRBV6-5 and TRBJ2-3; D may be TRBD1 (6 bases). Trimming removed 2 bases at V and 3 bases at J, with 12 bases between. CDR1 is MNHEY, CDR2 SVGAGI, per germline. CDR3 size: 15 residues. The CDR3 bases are TGTGCCAGCAGTTACACAGGGTCTTGGACAGATACGCAGTATTTT. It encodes CASSYTGSWTDTQYF.

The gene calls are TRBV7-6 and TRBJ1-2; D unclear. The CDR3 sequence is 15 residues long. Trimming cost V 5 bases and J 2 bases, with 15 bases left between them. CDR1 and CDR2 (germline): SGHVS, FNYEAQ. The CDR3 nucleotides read TGTGCCAGCAGCACACCCTCGGACGGAAACTATGGCTACACCTTC. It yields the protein CASSTPSDGNYGYTF.

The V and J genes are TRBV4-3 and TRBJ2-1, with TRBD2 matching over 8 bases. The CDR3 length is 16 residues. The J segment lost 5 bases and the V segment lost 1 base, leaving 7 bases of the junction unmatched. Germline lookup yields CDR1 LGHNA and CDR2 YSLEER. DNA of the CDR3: TGCGCCAGCAGCCAAGCCGGGACTAGATCCCACAATGAGCAGTTCTTC. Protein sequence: CASSQAGTRSHNEQFF.